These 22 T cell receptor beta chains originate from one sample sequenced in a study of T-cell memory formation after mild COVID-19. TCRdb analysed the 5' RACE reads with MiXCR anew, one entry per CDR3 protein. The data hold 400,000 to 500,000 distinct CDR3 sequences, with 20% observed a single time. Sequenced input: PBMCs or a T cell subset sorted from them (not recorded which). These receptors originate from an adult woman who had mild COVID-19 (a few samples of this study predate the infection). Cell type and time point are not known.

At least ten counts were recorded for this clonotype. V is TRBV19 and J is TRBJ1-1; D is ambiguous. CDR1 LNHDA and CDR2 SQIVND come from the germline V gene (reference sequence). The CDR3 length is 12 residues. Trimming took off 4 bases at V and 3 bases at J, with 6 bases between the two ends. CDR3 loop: CASSKGYTEAFF. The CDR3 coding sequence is TGTGCCAGTAGTAAGGGTTACACTGAAGCTTTCTTT.

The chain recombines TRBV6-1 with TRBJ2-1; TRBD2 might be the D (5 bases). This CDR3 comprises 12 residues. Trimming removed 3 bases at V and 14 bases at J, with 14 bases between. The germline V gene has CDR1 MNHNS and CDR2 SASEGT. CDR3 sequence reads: CASSEGETDKFF. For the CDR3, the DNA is TGTGCCAGCAGTGAGGGAGAAACAGATAAGTTCTTC.

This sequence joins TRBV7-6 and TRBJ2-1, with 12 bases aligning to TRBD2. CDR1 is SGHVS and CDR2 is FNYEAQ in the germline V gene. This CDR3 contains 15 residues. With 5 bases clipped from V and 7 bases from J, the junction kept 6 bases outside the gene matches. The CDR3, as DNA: TGTGCCAGCAGCAGAGGACTAGCGGGATCGAATGAGCAGTTCTTC. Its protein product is CASSRGLAGSNEQFF. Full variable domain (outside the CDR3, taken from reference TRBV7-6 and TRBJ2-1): GAGVSQSPRYKVTKRGQDVALRCDPISGHVSLYWYRQALGQGPEFLTYFNYEAQQDKSGLPNDRFSAERPEGSISTLTIQRTEQRDSAMYRCASSRGLAGSNEQFFGPGTRLTVL.

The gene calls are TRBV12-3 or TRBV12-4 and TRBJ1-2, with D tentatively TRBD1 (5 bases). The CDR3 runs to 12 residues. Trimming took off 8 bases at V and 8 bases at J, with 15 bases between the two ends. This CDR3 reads CASRPGGGGYTF. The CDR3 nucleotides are TGTGCCAGCCGCCCCGGGGGAGGCGGCTACACCTTC.

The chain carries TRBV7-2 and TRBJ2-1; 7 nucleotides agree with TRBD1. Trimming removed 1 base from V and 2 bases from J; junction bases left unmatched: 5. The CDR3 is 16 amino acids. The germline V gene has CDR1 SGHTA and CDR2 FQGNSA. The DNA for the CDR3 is TGTGCCAGCAGCTTAGTAGGGACAGAGCCCTACAATGAGCAGTTCTTC. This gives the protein CASSLVGTEPYNEQFF.

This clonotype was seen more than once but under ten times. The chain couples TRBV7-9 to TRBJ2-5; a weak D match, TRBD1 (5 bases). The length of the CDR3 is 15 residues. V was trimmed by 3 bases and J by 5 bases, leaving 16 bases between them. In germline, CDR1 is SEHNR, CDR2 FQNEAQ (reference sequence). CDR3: CASSFTPAPGETQYF. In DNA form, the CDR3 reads TGTGCCAGCAGCTTTACACCCGCCCCAGGGGAGACCCAGTACTTC.

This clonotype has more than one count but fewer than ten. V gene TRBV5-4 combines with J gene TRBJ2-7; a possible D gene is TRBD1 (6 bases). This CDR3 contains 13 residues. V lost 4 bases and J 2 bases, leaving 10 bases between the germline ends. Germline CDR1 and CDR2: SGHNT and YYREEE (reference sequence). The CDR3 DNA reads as TGTGCCAGCAGCAGGACAGCCGCCTACGAGCAGTACTTC. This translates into CASSRTAAYEQYF. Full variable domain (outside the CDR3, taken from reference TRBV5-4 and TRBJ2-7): ETGVTQSPTHLIKTRGQQVTLRCSSQSGHNTVSWYQQALGQGPQFIFQYYREEENGRGNFPPRFSGLQFPNYSSELNVNALELDDSALYLCASSRTAAYEQYFGPGTRLTVT.

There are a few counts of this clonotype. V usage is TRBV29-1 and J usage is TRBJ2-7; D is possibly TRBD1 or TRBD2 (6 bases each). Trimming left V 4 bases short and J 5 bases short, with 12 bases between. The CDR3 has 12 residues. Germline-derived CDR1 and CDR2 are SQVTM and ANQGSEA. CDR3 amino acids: CSVGGGQNEQYF. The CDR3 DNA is TGCAGCGTTGGAGGGGGGCAAAACGAGCAGTACTTC.

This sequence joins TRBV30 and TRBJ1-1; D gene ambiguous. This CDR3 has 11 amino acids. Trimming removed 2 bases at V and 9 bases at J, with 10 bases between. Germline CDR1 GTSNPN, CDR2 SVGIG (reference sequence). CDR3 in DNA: TGTGCCTGGAGTCTAGAGCCTAAAGCTTTCTTT. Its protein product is CAWSLEPKAFF. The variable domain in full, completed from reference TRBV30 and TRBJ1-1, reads SQTIHQWPATLVQPVGSPLSLECTVEGTSNPNLYWYRQAAGRGLQLLFYSVGIGQISSEVPQNLSASRPQDRQFILSSKKLLLSDSGFYLCAWSLEPKAFFGQGTRLTVV.

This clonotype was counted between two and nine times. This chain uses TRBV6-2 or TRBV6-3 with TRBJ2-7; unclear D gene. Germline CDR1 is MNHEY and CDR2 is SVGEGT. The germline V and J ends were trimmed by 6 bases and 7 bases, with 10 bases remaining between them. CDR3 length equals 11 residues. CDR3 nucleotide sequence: TGTGCCAGCAGCTCTCCGCGGGAGCAGTACTTC. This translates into CASSSPREQYF.

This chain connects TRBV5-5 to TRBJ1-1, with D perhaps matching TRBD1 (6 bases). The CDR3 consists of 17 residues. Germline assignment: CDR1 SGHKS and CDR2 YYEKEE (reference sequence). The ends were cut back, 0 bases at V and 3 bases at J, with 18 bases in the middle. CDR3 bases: TGTGCCAGCAGCTTGGCCGGGTGGGGGAAGGGGGACACTGAAGCTTTCTTT. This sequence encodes CASSLAGWGKGDTEAFF.

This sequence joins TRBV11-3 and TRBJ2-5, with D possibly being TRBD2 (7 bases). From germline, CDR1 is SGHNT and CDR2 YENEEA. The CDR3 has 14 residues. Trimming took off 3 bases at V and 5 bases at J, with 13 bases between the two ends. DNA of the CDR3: TGTGCCAGCAGCTTGACGGGGGGCGATGAGACCCAGTACTTC. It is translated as CASSLTGGDETQYF.

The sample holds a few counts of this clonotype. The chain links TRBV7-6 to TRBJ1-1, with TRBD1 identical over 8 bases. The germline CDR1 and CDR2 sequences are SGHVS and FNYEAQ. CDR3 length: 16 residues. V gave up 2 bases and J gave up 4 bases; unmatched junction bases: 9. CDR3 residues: CASSLTTMTGATEAFF. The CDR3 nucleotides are TGTGCCAGCAGCTTAACGACCATGACAGGGGCCACTGAAGCTTTCTTT.

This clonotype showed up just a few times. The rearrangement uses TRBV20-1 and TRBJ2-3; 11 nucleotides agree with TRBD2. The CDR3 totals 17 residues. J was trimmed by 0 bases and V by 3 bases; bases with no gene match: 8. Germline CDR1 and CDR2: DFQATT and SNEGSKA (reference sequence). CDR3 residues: CSASRLAGYPSTDTQYF. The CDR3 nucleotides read TGCAGTGCTAGCCGACTAGCGGGGTACCCGAGCACAGATACGCAGTATTTT.

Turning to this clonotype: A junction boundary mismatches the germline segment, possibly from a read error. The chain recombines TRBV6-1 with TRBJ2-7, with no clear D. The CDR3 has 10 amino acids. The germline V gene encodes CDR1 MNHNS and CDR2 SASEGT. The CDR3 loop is CASKAYEQYF. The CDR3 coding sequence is TGTGCAAGCAAAGCATACGAGCAGTACTTC.

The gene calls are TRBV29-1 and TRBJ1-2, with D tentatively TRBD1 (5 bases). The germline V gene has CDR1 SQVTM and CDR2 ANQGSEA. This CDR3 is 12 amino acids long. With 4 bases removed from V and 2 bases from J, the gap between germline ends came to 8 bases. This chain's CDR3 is CSVGGGNYGYTF. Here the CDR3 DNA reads TGCAGCGTTGGTGGGGGAAACTATGGCTACACCTTC.

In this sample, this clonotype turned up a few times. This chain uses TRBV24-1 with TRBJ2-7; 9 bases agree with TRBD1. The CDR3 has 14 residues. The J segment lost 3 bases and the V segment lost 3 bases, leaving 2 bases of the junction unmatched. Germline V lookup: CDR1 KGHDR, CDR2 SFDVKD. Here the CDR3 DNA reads TGTGCCACCAGTGATGGGGACAGGGTCTACGAGCAGTACTTC. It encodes CATSDGDRVYEQYF.

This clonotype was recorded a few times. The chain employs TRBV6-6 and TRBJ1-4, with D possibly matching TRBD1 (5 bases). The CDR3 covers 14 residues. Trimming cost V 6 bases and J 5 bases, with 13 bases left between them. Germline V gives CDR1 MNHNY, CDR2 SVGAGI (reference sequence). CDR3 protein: CASSPGTRNEKLFF. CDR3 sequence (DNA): TGTGCCAGCAGCCCCGGGACCAGAAATGAAAAACTGTTTTTT.

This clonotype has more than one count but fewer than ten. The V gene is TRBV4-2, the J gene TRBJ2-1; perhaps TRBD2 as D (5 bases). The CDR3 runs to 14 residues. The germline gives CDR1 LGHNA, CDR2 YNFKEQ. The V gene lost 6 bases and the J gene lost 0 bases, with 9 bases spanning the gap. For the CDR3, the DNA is TGTGCCAGCAGGGGAGCTAGCTCCTACAATGAGCAGTTCTTC. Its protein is CASRGASSYNEQFF.

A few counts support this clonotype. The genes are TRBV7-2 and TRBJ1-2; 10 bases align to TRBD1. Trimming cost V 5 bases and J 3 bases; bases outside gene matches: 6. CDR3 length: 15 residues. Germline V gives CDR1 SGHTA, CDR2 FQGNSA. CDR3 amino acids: CASSPWDRGDYGYTF. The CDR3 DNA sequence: TGTGCCAGCAGCCCCTGGGACAGGGGAGACTATGGCTACACCTTC.

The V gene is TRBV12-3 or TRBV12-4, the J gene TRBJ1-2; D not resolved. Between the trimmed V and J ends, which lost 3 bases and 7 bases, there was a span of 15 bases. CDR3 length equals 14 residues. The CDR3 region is CASSFSNTVTGYTF. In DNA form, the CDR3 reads TGTGCCAGCAGTTTCAGTAACACCGTAACTGGCTACACCTTC.

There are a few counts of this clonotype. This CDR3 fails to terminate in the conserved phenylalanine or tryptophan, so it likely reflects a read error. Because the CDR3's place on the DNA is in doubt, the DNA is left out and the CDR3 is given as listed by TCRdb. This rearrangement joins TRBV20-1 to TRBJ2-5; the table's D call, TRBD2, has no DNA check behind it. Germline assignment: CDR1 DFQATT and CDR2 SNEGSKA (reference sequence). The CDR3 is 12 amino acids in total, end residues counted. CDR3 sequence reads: CSARTPSGTSTL.